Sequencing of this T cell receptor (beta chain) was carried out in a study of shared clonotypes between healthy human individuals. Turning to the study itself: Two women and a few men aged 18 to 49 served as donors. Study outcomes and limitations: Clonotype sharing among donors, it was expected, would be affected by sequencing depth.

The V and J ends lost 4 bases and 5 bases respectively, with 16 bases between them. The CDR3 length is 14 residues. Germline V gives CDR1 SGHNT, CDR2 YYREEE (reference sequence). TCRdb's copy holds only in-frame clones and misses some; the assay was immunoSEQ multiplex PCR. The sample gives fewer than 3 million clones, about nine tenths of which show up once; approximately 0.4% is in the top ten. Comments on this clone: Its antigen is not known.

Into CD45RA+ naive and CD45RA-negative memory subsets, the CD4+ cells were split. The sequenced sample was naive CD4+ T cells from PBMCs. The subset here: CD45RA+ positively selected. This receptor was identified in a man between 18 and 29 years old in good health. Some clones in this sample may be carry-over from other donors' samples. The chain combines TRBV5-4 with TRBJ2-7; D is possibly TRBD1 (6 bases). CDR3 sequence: CASSTPVGANEQYF. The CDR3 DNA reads TGTGCCAGCAGCACGCCGGTGGGGGCCAACGAGCAGTACTTC.